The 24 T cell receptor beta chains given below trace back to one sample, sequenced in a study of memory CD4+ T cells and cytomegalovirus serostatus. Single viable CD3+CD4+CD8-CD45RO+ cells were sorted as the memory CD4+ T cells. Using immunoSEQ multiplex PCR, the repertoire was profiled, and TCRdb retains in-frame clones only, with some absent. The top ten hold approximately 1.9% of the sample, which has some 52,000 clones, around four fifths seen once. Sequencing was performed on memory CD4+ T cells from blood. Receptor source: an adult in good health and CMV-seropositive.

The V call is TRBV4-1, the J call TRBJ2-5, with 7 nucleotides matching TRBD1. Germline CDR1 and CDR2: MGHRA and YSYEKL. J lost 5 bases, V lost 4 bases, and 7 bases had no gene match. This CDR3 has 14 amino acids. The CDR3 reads CASSLRQGGETQYF. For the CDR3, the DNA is TGCGCCAGCAGCCTGCGACAGGGTGGGGAGACCCAGTACTTC.

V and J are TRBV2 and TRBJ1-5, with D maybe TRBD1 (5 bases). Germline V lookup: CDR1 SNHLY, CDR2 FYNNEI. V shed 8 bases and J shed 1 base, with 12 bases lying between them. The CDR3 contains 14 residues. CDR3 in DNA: TGTGCCAGCTGCAGGGTTCCGAGCAATCAGCCCCAGCATTTT. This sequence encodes CASCRVPSNQPQHF.

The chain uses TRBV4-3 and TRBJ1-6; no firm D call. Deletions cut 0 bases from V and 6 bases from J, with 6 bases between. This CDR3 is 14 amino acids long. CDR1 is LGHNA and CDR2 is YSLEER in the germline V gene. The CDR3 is CASSQDRANSPLHF. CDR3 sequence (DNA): TGCGCCAGCAGCCAAGATCGGGCTAATTCACCCCTCCACTTT.

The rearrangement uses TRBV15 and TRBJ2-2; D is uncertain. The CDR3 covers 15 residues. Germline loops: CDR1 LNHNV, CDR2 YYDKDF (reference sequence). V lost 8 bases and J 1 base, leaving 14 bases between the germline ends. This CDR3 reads CATGERTGNTGELFF. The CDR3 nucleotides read TGTGCCACCGGGGAACGGACGGGGAACACCGGGGAGCTGTTTTTT. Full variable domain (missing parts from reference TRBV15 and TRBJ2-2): DAMVIQNPRYQVTQFGKPVTLSCSQTLNHNVMYWYQQKSSQAPKLLFHYYDKDFNNEADTPDNFQSRRPNTSFCFLDIRSPGLGDTAMYLCATGERTGNTGELFFGEGSRLTVL.

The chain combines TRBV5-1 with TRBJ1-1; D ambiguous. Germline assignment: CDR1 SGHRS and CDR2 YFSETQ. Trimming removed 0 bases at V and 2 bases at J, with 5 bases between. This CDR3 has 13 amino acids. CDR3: CASSLGFNTEAFF. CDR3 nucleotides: TGCGCCAGCAGCTTGGGGTTTAACACTGAAGCTTTCTTT.

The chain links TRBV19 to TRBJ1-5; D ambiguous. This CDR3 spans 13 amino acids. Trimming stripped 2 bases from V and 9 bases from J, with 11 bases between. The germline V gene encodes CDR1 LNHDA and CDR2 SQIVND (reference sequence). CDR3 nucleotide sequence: TGTGCCAGTAGTATATCCTCAGTCGGGCCCCAGCATTTT. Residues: CASSISSVGPQHF. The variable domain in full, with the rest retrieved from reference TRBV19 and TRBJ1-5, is DGGITQSPKYLFRKEGQNVTLSCEQNLNHDAMYWYRQDPGQGLRLIYYSQIVNDFQKGDIAEGYSVSREKKESFPLTVTSAQKNPTAFYLCASSISSVGPQHFGDGTRLSIL.

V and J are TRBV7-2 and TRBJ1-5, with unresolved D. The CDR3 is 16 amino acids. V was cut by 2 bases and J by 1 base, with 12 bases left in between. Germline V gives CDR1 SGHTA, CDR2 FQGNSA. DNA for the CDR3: TGTGCCAGCAGCTTATCACGCGCGGGCAGCAATCAGCCCCAGCATTTT. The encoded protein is CASSLSRAGSNQPQHF. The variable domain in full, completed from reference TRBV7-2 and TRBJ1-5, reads GAGVSQSPSNKVTEKGKDVELRCDPISGHTALYWYRQSLGQGLEFLIYFQGNSAPDKSGLPSDRFSAERTGGSVSTLTIQRTQQEDSAVYLCASSLSRAGSNQPQHFGDGTRLSIL.

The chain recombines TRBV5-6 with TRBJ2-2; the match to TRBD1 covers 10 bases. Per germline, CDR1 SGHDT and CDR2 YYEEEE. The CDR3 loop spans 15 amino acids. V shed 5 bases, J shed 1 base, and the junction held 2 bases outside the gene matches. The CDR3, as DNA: TGTGCCAGCAGTTGGGACAGGGGGAACACCGGGGAGCTGTTTTTT. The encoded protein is CASSWDRGNTGELFF.

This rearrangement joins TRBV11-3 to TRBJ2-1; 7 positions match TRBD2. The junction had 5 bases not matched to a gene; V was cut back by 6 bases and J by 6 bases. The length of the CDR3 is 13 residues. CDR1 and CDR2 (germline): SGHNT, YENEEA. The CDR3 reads CASRLASGNEQFF. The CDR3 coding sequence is TGTGCCAGCAGACTAGCGAGTGGCAATGAGCAGTTCTTC.

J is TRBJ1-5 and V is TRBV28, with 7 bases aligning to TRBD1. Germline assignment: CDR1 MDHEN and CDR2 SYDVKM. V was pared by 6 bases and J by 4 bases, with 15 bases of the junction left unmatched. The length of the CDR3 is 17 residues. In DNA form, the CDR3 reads TGTGCCAGCAGACCCTCGACAGGGAACTTCCTAAATCAGCCCCAGCATTTT. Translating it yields CASRPSTGNFLNQPQHF. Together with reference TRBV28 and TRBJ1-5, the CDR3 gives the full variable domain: DVKVTQSSRYLVKRTGEKVFLECVQDMDHENMFWYRQDPGLGLRLIYFSYDVKMKEKGDIPEGYSVSREKKERFSLILESASTNQTSMYLCASRPSTGNFLNQPQHFGDGTRLSIL.

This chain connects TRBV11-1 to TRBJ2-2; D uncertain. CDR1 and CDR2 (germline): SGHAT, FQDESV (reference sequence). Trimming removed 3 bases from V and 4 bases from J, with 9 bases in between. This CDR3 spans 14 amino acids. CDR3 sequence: CASSLVGITGELFF. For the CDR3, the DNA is TGTGCCAGCAGCTTGGTTGGGATCACCGGGGAGCTGTTTTTT.

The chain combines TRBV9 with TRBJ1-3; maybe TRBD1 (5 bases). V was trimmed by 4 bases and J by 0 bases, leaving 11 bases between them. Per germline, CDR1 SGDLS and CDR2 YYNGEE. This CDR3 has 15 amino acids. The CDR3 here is CASSRHDSSGNTIYF. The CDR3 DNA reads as TGTGCCAGCAGCCGGCACGACAGCTCTGGAAACACCATATATTTT.

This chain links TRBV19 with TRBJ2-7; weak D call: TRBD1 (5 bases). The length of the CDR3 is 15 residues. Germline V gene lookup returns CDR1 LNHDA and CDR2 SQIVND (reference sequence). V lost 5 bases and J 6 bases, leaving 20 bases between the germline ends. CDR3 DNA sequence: TGTGCCAGTAGTCTCCAAAGGGCAGGGTTGGCCGAGCAGTACTTC. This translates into CASSLQRAGLAEQYF.

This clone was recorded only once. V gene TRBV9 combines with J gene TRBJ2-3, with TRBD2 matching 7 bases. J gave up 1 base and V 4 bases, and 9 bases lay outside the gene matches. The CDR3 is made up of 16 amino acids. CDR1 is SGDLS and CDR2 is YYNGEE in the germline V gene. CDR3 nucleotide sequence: TGTGCCAGCAGCCCTGGACTAGGAGAGGGCACAGATACGCAGTATTTT. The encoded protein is CASSPGLGEGTDTQYF.

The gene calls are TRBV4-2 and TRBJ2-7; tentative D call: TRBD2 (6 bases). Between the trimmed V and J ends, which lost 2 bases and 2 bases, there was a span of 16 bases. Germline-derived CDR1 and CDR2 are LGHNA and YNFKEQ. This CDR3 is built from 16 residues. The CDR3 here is CASSQPQAGSPYEQYF. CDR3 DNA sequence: TGTGCCAGCAGCCAACCTCAGGCGGGAAGCCCCTACGAGCAGTACTTC.

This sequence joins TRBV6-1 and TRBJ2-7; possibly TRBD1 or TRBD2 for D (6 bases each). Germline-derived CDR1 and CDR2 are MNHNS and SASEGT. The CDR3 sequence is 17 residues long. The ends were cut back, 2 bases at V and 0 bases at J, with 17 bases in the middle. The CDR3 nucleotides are TGTGCCAGCAGTGAATTCCCCCCAGGAGGGGGCTCCTACGAGCAGTACTTC. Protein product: CASSEFPPGGGSYEQYF.

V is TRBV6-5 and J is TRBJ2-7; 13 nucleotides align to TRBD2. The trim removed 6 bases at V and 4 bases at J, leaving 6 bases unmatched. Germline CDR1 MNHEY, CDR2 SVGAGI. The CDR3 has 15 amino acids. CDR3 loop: CASRITSGGAYEQYF. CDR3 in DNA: TGTGCCAGCAGGATCACTAGCGGGGGGGCATACGAGCAGTACTTC.

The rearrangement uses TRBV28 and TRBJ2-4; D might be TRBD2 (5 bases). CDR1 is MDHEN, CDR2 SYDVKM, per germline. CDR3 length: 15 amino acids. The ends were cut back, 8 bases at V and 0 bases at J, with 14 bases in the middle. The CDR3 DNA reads TGTGCCAGCGAGGGCCAACCCCGAGCCAAAAACATTCAGTACTTC. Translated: CASEGQPRAKNIQYF.

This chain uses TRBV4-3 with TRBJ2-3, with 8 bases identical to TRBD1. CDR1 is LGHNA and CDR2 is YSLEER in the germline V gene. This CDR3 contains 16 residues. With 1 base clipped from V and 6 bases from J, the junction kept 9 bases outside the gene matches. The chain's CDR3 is CASSQGRDRLGDTQYF. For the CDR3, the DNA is TGCGCCAGCAGCCAAGGGAGGGACAGGCTTGGGGATACGCAGTATTTT.

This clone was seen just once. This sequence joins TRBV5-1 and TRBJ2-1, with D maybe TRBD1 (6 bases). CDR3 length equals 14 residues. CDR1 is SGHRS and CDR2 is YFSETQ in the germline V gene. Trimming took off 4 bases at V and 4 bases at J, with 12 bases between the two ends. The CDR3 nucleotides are TGCGCCAGCAGCCCGGGACATAATTACAATGAGCAGTTCTTC. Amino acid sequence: CASSPGHNYNEQFF.

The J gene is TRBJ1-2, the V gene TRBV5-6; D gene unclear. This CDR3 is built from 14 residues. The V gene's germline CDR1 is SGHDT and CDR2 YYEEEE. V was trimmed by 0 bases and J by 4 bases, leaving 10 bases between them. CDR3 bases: TGTGCCAGCAGCTTGGGTGTAGGACCCTATGGCTACACCTTC. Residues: CASSLGVGPYGYTF. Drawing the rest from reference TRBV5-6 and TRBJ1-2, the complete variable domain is DAGVTQSPTHLIKTRGQQVTLRCSPKSGHDTVSWYQQALGQGPQFIFQYYEEEERQRGNFPDRFSGHQFPNYSSELNVNALLLGDSALYLCASSLGVGPYGYTFGSGTRLTVV.

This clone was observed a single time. CDR3 nucleotide sequence: TGTGCCAGCAGCTCCGGACAGAGGGGCACTGAAGCTTTCTTT. Protein sequence: CASSSGQRGTEAFF. The chain uses TRBV7-2 and TRBJ1-1, with D possibly TRBD1 on 6 matching bases. V lost 4 bases and J 4 bases, leaving 13 bases between the germline ends. Per the germline V gene, CDR1 is SGHTA and CDR2 is FQGNSA. The CDR3 has 14 amino acids.

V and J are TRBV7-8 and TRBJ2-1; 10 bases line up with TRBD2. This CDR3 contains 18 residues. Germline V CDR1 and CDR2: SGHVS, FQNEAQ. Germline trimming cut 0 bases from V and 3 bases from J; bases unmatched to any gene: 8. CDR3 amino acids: CASSLAPGSSGSYNEQFF. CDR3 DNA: TGTGCCAGCAGCTTAGCTCCAGGGTCTAGCGGGAGCTACAATGAGCAGTTCTTC.

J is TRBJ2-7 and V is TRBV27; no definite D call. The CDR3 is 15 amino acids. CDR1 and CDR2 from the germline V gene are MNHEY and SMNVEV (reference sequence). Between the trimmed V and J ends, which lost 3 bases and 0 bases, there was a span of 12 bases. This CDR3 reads CASSFYYGRSYEQYF. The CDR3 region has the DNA TGTGCCAGCAGTTTCTACTACGGGCGCTCCTACGAGCAGTACTTC.